This T cell receptor beta chain stems from a study of T-cell reconstitution after alpha-beta-depleted transplantation in children. Unique molecular identifiers were built into the TCRbeta library. One entry per CDR3 protein results from TCRdb running MiXCR on the PCR reads. The sample contains a few hundred thousand distinct CDR3 sequences, 10% to 13% of which appear only once. V was pared by 0 bases and J by 0 bases, with 19 bases between. This CDR3 has 19 residues. CDR1 is SGHDT and CDR2 is YYEEEE in the germline V gene. This specimen consisted of PBMCs from the stem cell graft donor, obtained from the stem cell graft. The chain employs TRBV5-6 and TRBJ2-1; tentative D call: TRBD2 (6 bases). The receptor was derived from a human donor who donated a stem cell graft to a child with acute lymphoblastic leukemia. The CDR3 protein is CASSLGGVSGFSSYNEQFF. The CDR3 DNA is TGTGCCAGCAGCTTGGGCGGGGTTAGTGGGTTCAGCTCCTACAATGAGCAGTTCTTC.